This T cell receptor beta chain was observed in a study of cytomegalovirus exposure and HLA in healthy donors. This CDR3 is 16 amino acids long. The V gene's germline CDR1 is SEHNR and CDR2 FQNEAQ (reference sequence). The V and J ends lost 5 bases and 6 bases, in that order; junction bases with no gene match: 11. The primer mix had 60 Vbeta and 13 Jbeta primers. Using immunoSEQ multiplex PCR, the repertoire was profiled, and TCRdb retains in-frame clones only, with some absent. Of about 180,000 clones detected, about 80% appear once; the ten largest clones hold 1.3%. The TCR comes from a man aged 25-45 years in good health and CMV-seronegative. The chain couples TRBV7-9 to TRBJ2-3, with 10 nucleotides matching TRBD2. The material sequenced was PBMCs. Here the CDR3 reads CASSASGSSFPDTQYF. The CDR3, as DNA: TGTGCCAGCAGCGCTAGCGGGAGTTCGTTCCCGGATACGCAGTATTTT.